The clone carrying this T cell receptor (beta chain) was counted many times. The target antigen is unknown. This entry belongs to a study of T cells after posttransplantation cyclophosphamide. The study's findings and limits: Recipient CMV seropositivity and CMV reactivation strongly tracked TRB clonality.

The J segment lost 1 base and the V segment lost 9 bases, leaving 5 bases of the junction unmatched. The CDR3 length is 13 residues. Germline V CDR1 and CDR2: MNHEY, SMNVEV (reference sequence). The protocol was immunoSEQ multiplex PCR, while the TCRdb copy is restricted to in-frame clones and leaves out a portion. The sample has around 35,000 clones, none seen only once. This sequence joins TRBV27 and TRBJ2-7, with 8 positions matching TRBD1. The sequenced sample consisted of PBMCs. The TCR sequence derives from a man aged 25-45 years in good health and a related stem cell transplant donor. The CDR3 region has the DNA TGTGCCAGTGAAGACAGGGGTTCCTACGAGCAGTACTTC. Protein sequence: CASEDRGSYEQYF.